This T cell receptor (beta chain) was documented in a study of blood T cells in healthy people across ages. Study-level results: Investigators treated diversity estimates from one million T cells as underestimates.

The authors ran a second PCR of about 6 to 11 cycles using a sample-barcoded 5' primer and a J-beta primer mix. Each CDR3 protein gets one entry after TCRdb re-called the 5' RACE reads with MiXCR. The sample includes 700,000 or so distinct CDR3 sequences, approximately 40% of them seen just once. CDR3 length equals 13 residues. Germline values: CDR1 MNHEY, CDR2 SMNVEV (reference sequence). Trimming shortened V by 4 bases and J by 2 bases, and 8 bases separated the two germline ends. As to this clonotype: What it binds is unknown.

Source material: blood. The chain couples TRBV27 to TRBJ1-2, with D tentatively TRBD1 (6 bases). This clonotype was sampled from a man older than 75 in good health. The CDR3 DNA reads TGTGCCAGCAGTTGGACAGTAAACTATGGCTACACCTTC. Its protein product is CASSWTVNYGYTF.